A single sample is the source of the 32 T cell receptor beta chains below, sequenced in a study of blood T cell repertoires in COVID-19 (dated by TCRdb to 2018 to 2020). The library was produced with the immunoSEQ multiplex PCR assay. The clones in this table, taken by TCRdb from immuneACCESS, are in-frame only. Not every clone is retained; where verified, under half of the shortfall comes from an unresolved V gene, and the cause of the rest is unknown. This sample lists 300,000 or so clones; about 90% were detected once. Approximately 0.93% of the sample lies in the top ten. Sequenced material: PBMCs or T cells enriched from blood (not recorded which). The receptor source for this set is a woman aged 30 to 39 who had recovered from COVID-19.

The rearrangement joins TRBV5-4 to TRBJ2-5, with 8 bases identical to TRBD2. The ends lost 0 bases at V and 5 bases at J; junction bases unmatched: 6. The CDR3 has 15 amino acids. Germline V gene sequence: CDR1 SGHNT, CDR2 YYREEE (reference sequence). The CDR3 DNA reads as TGTGCCAGCAGCTTGGGTGGGACTAGGGGGGAGACCCAGTACTTC. This codes for CASSLGGTRGETQYF.

The genes are TRBV6-5 and TRBJ1-6; no clear D gene. The germline V gene encodes CDR1 MNHEY and CDR2 SVGAGI. The CDR3 is 12 residues long. V gave up 5 bases and J gave up 10 bases, with 9 bases separating them. CDR3 region: CASSPRSSPLHF. The CDR3 nucleotides read TGTGCCAGCAGTCCCCGGTCCTCACCCCTCCACTTT.

The chain employs TRBV5-1 and TRBJ1-3; 7 bases match TRBD1. The trim removed 2 bases at V and 1 base at J, leaving 3 bases unmatched. The CDR3 totals 15 residues. The germline CDR1 and CDR2 sequences are SGHRS and YFSETQ. In nucleotides, the CDR3 is TGCGCCAGCAGCTTAGTACAGGGGTCTGGAAACACCATATATTTT. This translates into CASSLVQGSGNTIYF.

This chain uses TRBV4-1 with TRBJ1-1; 7 positions agree with TRBD1. Germline CDR1 reads MGHRA; CDR2 reads YSYEKL. This CDR3 spans 16 amino acids. V was pared by 4 bases and J by 1 base, with 9 bases of the junction left unmatched. The CDR3 is CASSPFTTGKNTEAFF. DNA of the CDR3: TGCGCCAGCAGCCCTTTTACGACAGGGAAGAACACTGAAGCTTTCTTT.

This clone has more than one count but fewer than ten. Written as DNA, the CDR3 is TGTGCTTCCAGATCAGGGGGAATCACTGAAGCTTTCTTT. Translated: CASRSGGITEAFF. The chain uses TRBV30 and TRBJ1-1, with TRBD1 matching 7 bases. Germline loops: CDR1 GTSNPN, CDR2 SVGIG (reference sequence). The CDR3 consists of 13 residues.

The chain employs TRBV6-7 and TRBJ1-6; D possibly corresponds to TRBD1 (5 bases). TRBV6-7 is noted as an ORF with a role that remains uncertain. Trimming left V 2 bases short and J 9 bases short, with 14 bases between. The CDR3 consists of 15 residues. The CDR3 DNA is TGTGCCAGCAGTTACCCGCTGGGGCTTGGTTCACCCCTCCACTTT. Translating gives CASSYPLGLGSPLHF.

V is TRBV19 and J is TRBJ2-6; D is undetermined. V dropped 6 bases and J dropped 3 bases, with 18 bases sitting between them. CDR3 length: 17 residues. In germline, CDR1 is LNHDA, CDR2 SQIVND (reference sequence). CDR3 residues: CASSPYVSRSGANVLTF. DNA for the CDR3: TGTGCCAGTAGCCCCTACGTGTCGAGGAGTGGGGCCAACGTCCTGACTTTC.

This rearrangement joins TRBV24-1 to TRBJ1-2; D remains ambiguous. V gave up 3 bases and J gave up 5 bases, with 9 bases separating them. The CDR3 is 13 amino acids. Per germline, CDR1 KGHDR and CDR2 SFDVKD. CDR3 protein: CATSDGGGYGYTF. The CDR3 nucleotides are TGTGCCACCAGTGATGGCGGTGGGTATGGCTACACCTTC.

This clone was detected only a few times. This rearrangement joins TRBV28 to TRBJ1-5, with D possibly matching TRBD1 (6 bases). V was pared by 8 bases and J by 0 bases, with 11 bases between. Germline V CDR1 and CDR2: MDHEN, SYDVKM. The CDR3 covers 14 residues. The DNA for the CDR3 is TGTGCCAGCGCGACAGGTTTTAGCAATCAGCCCCAGCATTTT. This gives the protein CASATGFSNQPQHF.

The rearrangement joins TRBV18 to TRBJ1-1; a possible D gene is TRBD1 (5 bases). The germline CDR1 and CDR2 sequences are KGHSH and LQKENI. The CDR3 contains 14 residues. V was cut by 1 base and J by 4 bases, with 10 bases left in between. The CDR3 nucleotides are TGTGCCAGCTCACCACGGGGGGGTGTCACTGAAGCTTTCTTT. Protein product: CASSPRGGVTEAFF.

The chain recombines TRBV5-8 with TRBJ2-7; weak D call: TRBD2 (6 bases). Germline V gene sequence: CDR1 SGHTS, CDR2 YDEGEE. V lost 0 bases and J 2 bases, leaving 9 bases between the germline ends. There are 14 residues in the CDR3. The CDR3 spells CASSLAGEPYEQYF. The CDR3 DNA follows: TGTGCCAGCAGCTTGGCGGGGGAGCCCTACGAGCAGTACTTC.

The chain uses TRBV30 and TRBJ2-3, with D tentatively TRBD1 (6 bases). The CDR3 is made up of 12 amino acids. Germline V gives CDR1 GTSNPN, CDR2 SVGIG (reference sequence). V lost 3 bases and J 2 bases, leaving 6 bases between the germline ends. The CDR3 protein is CAWRGATDTQYF. The CDR3 nucleotides read TGTGCCTGGAGGGGGGCCACAGATACGCAGTATTTT. Looking up the rest from reference TRBV30 and TRBJ2-3 gives the full variable domain: SQTIHQWPATLVQPVGSPLSLECTVEGTSNPNLYWYRQAAGRGLQLLFYSVGIGQISSEVPQNLSASRPQDRQFILSSKKLLLSDSGFYLCAWRGATDTQYFGPGTRLTVL.

The chain carries TRBV12-5 and TRBJ2-5, with 7 bases fitting TRBD2. Germline V CDR1 and CDR2: LGHNT, FRNRAP. The CDR3 is 14 amino acids. Germline trimming cut 0 bases from V and 5 bases from J; bases unmatched to any gene: 3. Here the CDR3 reads CASGLVGGVETQYF. For the CDR3, the DNA is TGTGCTAGTGGTTTGGTGGGAGGGGTGGAGACCCAGTACTTC.

The chain has TRBV5-1 and TRBJ1-2; 12 bases map to TRBD1. The CDR3 runs to 15 residues. CDR1 SGHRS and CDR2 YFSETQ come from the germline V gene. Losses at the gene ends were 7 bases for V and 8 bases for J; bases not matched to a gene: 12. The CDR3 protein is CASSSWDRGPGGYTF. CDR3 in DNA: TGCGCCAGCTCCTCCTGGGACAGGGGGCCAGGGGGCTACACCTTC. Full variable domain (remainder filled in from reference TRBV5-1 and TRBJ1-2): KAGVTQTPRYLIKTRGQQVTLSCSPISGHRSVSWYQQTPGQGLQFLFEYFSETQRNKGNFPGRFSGRQFSNSRSEMNVSTLELGDSALYLCASSSWDRGPGGYTFGSGTRLTVV.

The V gene is TRBV28, the J gene TRBJ1-6; a weak D match, TRBD1 (5 bases). The CDR3 runs 15 residues. Germline V gives CDR1 MDHEN, CDR2 SYDVKM. Trimming shortened V by 2 bases and J by 6 bases, and 11 bases separated the two germline ends. CDR3 nucleotides: TGTGCCAGCAGTTTAGGCAGGGCTGGTAATTCACCCCTCCACTTT. Protein sequence: CASSLGRAGNSPLHF.

The chain links TRBV7-9 to TRBJ2-3; possible D gene TRBD2, 5 bases. Germline lookup yields CDR1 SEHNR and CDR2 FQNEAQ (reference sequence). CDR3 length equals 15 residues. Trimming cost V 6 bases and J 0 bases, with 13 bases left between them. CDR3 nucleotides: TGTGCCAGCAGTGCCCCGGGATCTAGCACAGATACGCAGTATTTT. As protein: CASSAPGSSTDTQYF.

This clone was counted once. The same CDR3 can be traced to other DNA sequences in this sample. The chain links TRBV19 to TRBJ1-5, with D perhaps TRBD1 (5 bases). Trimming left V 2 bases short and J 7 bases short, with 9 bases between. CDR3 length: 13 amino acids. Germline loops: CDR1 LNHDA, CDR2 SQIVND (reference sequence). This chain's CDR3 is CASSIQGGQPQHF. Here the CDR3 DNA reads TGTGCCAGTAGTATACAGGGTGGCCAGCCCCAGCATTTT.

The rearrangement joins TRBV2 to TRBJ2-7, with 9 bases that match TRBD1. V lost 7 bases and J lost 0; bases outside the gene matches: 4. This CDR3 spans 14 amino acids. CDR1 and CDR2 from the germline V gene are SNHLY and FYNNEI. CDR3: CASTRGQGSYEQYF. Here the CDR3 DNA reads TGTGCCAGCACCCGGGGACAGGGCTCCTACGAGCAGTACTTC.

The chain has TRBV29-1 and TRBJ1-2; D possibly corresponds to TRBD1 (5 bases). V was clipped by 3 bases and J by 4 bases, with 12 bases between them. The CDR3 spans 13 residues. CDR1 SQVTM and CDR2 ANQGSEA come from the germline V gene. The CDR3 reads CSVEEGRGYGYTF. CDR3 DNA sequence: TGCAGCGTTGAGGAGGGAAGGGGCTATGGCTACACCTTC. The whole variable domain, remainder taken from reference TRBV29-1 and TRBJ1-2, is SAVISQKPSRDICQRGTSLTIQCQVDSQVTMMFWYRQQPGQSLTLIATANQGSEATYESGFVIDKFPISRPNLTFSTLTVSNMSPEDSSIYLCSVEEGRGYGYTFGSGTRLTVV.

This chain uses TRBV10-2 with TRBJ1-5; 8 nucleotides agree with TRBD1. The CDR3 extends over 15 amino acids. The V and J ends lost 6 bases and 6 bases, in that order; junction bases with no gene match: 10. Germline V CDR1 and CDR2: WSHSY, SAAADI. This CDR3 is CASRPGTGGSQPQHF. The CDR3 coding sequence is TGCGCCAGCAGGCCCGGGACAGGCGGGAGTCAGCCCCAGCATTTT.

This chain joins TRBV10-3 and TRBJ1-5; D is ambiguous. This CDR3 region has 13 residues. Germline assignment: CDR1 ENHRY and CDR2 SYGVKD. Deletions cut 8 bases from V and 3 bases from J, with 11 bases between. CDR3 in amino acids: CAIVAQLNQPQHF. In DNA form, the CDR3 reads TGTGCCATCGTAGCCCAGCTCAATCAGCCCCAGCATTTT.

The chain is built from TRBV28 and TRBJ2-7; 7 bases align to TRBD2. The CDR3 runs 16 residues. The junction had 11 bases not matched to a gene; V was cut back by 3 bases and J by 3 bases. In germline, CDR1 is MDHEN, CDR2 SYDVKM. The CDR3 region has the DNA TGTGCCAGCAGTTTCGACCTCGGGGAGGGTTTCTACGAGCAGTACTTC. This codes for CASSFDLGEGFYEQYF.

V and J are TRBV7-2 and TRBJ2-3; 8 bases agree with TRBD2. Per the germline V gene, CDR1 is SGHTA and CDR2 is FQGNSA. V dropped 2 bases and J dropped 0; count of bases not matched to a gene: 4. CDR3 length: 16 amino acids. CDR3: CASSLYGGASTDTQYF. The CDR3 coding sequence is TGTGCCAGCAGCTTATACGGGGGGGCCAGCACAGATACGCAGTATTTT.

This chain links TRBV4-1 with TRBJ1-4; 7 nucleotides agree with TRBD1. Looked up from germline, CDR1 is MGHRA and CDR2 is YSYEKL. The ends lost 3 bases at V and 7 bases at J; junction bases unmatched: 14. This CDR3 contains 17 residues. In nucleotides, the CDR3 is TGCGCCAGCAGCCACCCAGTGAGAGGGGGCGATCGTGAAAAACTGTTTTTT. Residues: CASSHPVRGGDREKLFF.

As DNA, the CDR3 is TGTGCCAGCAGCCCGGGGGTAGCGGGGGGCACAGATACGCAGTATTTT. Protein product: CASSPGVAGGTDTQYF. The rearrangement links TRBV6-2 or TRBV6-3 to TRBJ2-3, with TRBD2 matching 9 bases. Looked up from germline, CDR1 is MNHEY and CDR2 is SVGEGT. The CDR3 extends over 16 amino acids. Unmatched junction bases numbered 8, after V lost 6 bases and J lost 1 base.

This clone appeared many times. The V and J genes are TRBV5-4 and TRBJ2-7, with D perhaps matching TRBD1 (6 bases). Germline loops: CDR1 SGHNT, CDR2 YYREEE (reference sequence). The CDR3 spans 15 residues. V dropped 5 bases and J dropped 0 bases, with 15 bases sitting between them. DNA of the CDR3: TGTGCCAGCAGTCCCTCAGGGGATAGCTCCTACGAGCAGTACTTC. This encodes CASSPSGDSSYEQYF.

This clone showed up just a few times. The chain recombines TRBV19 with TRBJ1-6; D perhaps matches TRBD1 (5 bases). CDR1 and CDR2 from the germline V gene are LNHDA and SQIVND (reference sequence). Trimming cost V 5 bases and J 8 bases, with 7 bases left between them. There are 12 residues in the CDR3. The CDR3 here is CASSPQDSPLHF. The CDR3 DNA reads as TGTGCCAGTAGTCCACAGGATTCACCCCTCCACTTT.

The chain is built from TRBV3-1 (or the pseudogene TRBV3-2) and TRBJ2-7; 7 nucleotides align to TRBD1. The CDR3 has 15 residues. The V and J ends lost 4 bases and 3 bases, in that order; junction bases with no gene match: 9. Germline CDR1 LGHDT, CDR2 YNNKEL (reference sequence). The CDR3 region is CASSPVQGDVYEQYF. CDR3 DNA sequence: TGTGCCAGCAGCCCAGTCCAGGGGGATGTCTACGAGCAGTACTTC.

Here the CDR3 reads CASRDTGSSGYTF. The CDR3 DNA follows: TGTGCCAGCAGGGACACCGGGTCTTCTGGCTACACCTTC. The chain carries TRBV27 and TRBJ1-2; the D gene is possibly TRBD1 (5 bases). V was shortened by 6 bases and J by 7 bases, with 15 bases between the two germline ends. In germline, CDR1 is MNHEY, CDR2 SMNVEV (reference sequence). The CDR3 contains 13 residues.

J is TRBJ1-6 and V is TRBV4-2, with D possibly TRBD1 on 5 matching bases. V shed 0 bases and J shed 7 bases, with 13 bases lying between them. Germline loops: CDR1 LGHNA, CDR2 YNFKEQ. The CDR3 has 16 residues. CDR3: CASSQEGTTLNSPLHF. The CDR3, as DNA: TGTGCCAGCAGCCAAGAAGGGACTACGTTGAATTCACCCCTCCACTTT.

This clone was seen a single time. This sequence joins TRBV12-5 and TRBJ1-5; D possibly corresponds to TRBD1 (5 bases). The CDR3 consists of 16 residues. The germline V gene has CDR1 LGHNT and CDR2 FRNRAP. V was trimmed by 6 bases and J by 0 bases, leaving 15 bases between them. Here the CDR3 DNA reads TGTGCTAGTGGCCCCAGCGGGGGGAGTAGCAATCAGCCCCAGCATTTT. This gives the protein CASGPSGGSSNQPQHF.

This clone occurred once. The chain couples TRBV28 to TRBJ1-1; D unclear. Germline V gives CDR1 MDHEN, CDR2 SYDVKM. The CDR3 sequence is 17 residues long. V lost 4 bases, J lost 2 bases, and 20 bases lay in between. CDR3 DNA: TGTGCCAGCAGTTCCCCGTACGGGGAGAGCCAAAACACTGAAGCTTTCTTT. Translated: CASSSPYGESQNTEAFF.